This passage covers 8 T cell receptor beta chains from one sample sequenced in a study of tumor and adjacent non-tumor tissue in lung cancer. TCRbeta libraries were built with three rounds of nested PCR, modified from ARM-PCR. MiXCR was run by TCRdb on the multiplex PCR reads, yielding one entry per CDR3 protein. The sample consists of roughly 82,000 distinct CDR3 sequences, 65% to 80% of them appearing once. This sample's RNA came from whole unsorted tissue. Distant lung tissue was collected more than 3 cm away from the tumor edge. The sample taken for sequencing was distant non-tumor lung tissue. The receptor set was obtained from a woman between 50 and 59 years old with non-small cell lung cancer.

The chain couples TRBV30 to TRBJ2-1; D is perhaps TRBD2 (5 bases). The CDR3 has 15 amino acids. Germline CDR1 GTSNPN, CDR2 SVGIG (reference sequence). V was pared by 7 bases and J by 1 base, with 17 bases between. As DNA, the CDR3 is TGTGCCTCCACGGGGATGGCGGGTTCCTACAATGAGCAGTTCTTC. Protein: CASTGMAGSYNEQFF.

This clonotype was seen a handful of times. At one end, the junction sequence differs from germline, possibly due to a read error. This rearrangement joins TRBV11-2 to TRBJ2-1, with 14 positions matching TRBD2. The CDR3 is made up of 17 amino acids. The germline gives CDR1 SGHAT, CDR2 FQNNGV. Written as DNA, the CDR3 is TGTGCCAGCAGCTTGGGGACTAGCGGGAGTTCCTACGATGAGCAGTCCTTC. It specifies CASSLGTSGSSYDEQSF.

In this sample, this clonotype turned up once. One end of the junction does not line up with germline, which may come from a read error. The chain is built from TRBV29-1 and TRBJ2-2; a possible D gene is TRBD2 (6 bases). This CDR3 comprises 15 residues. CDR1 and CDR2 (germline): SQVTM, ANQGSEA. The CDR3 protein is CSAEVGRPRTGELFF. CDR3 sequence (DNA): TGCAGCGCTGAAGTGGGGAGGCCGAGAACCGGGGAGCTGTTTTTT.

On this clonotype: Because the CDR3 is missing its conserved closing phenylalanine or tryptophan, this is likely a read error. The rearrangement uses TRBV11-3 and TRBJ2-1; TRBD2 might be the D (6 bases). Germline V gives CDR1 SGHNT, CDR2 YENEEA. The CDR3 runs to 13 residues. Between the trimmed V and J ends, which lost 10 bases and 9 bases, there was a span of 19 bases. As DNA, the CDR3 is TGTGCCAACAGTTTAGTGGACGGGGGTGAGCAGTTCCTC. Its protein product is CANSLVDGGEQFL.

In regard to this clonotype: Given the absence of the conserved phenylalanine or tryptophan at the CDR3 end, a read error is likely. Because the CDR3's place on the DNA is in doubt, the DNA is left out and the CDR3 is given as listed by TCRdb. The V gene is TRBV11-2, the J gene TRBJ2-7; TRBD2 reflects the table's D call only, with no check against the DNA. The CDR3 length equals 17 residues, ends included. Germline loops: CDR1 SGHAT, CDR2 FQNNGV. The CDR3 sequence is CASSPRTSGRALWKQNL.

A word on this clonotype: No DNA is shown, since the ends of the CDR3 on it are uncertain; the CDR3 is the one TCRdb lists. V usage is TRBV12-3 or TRBV12-4 and J usage is TRBJ2-5. The CDR3 totals 14 residues, both ends included. The CDR3 is CASSTSMAAETQYF.

As concerns this clonotype: The conserved phenylalanine or tryptophan is not found at the CDR3 terminus, so this likely reflects a read error. This chain's CDR3 is CASSLDFAYEQYL. The DNA of the CDR3 is TGTGCCAGCAGCTTGGATTTTGCGTACGAGCAGTACTTA. The chain combines TRBV5-5 with TRBJ2-7; no firm D call. The V and J ends lost 0 bases and 4 bases respectively, with 8 bases between them. This CDR3 has 13 residues. Germline CDR1 SGHKS, CDR2 YYEKEE (reference sequence).

The chain uses TRBV9 and TRBJ2-1, with 8 nucleotides matching TRBD2. The V segment lost 3 bases and the J segment 9 bases; nucleotides outside the gene matches: 11. CDR1 SGDLS and CDR2 YYNGEE come from the germline V gene. CDR3 length equals 15 residues. The CDR3 reads CASSATGTSRGEQFF. The DNA of the CDR3 is TGTGCCAGCAGCGCCACCGGGACTAGTAGGGGTGAGCAGTTCTTC.